This T cell receptor beta chain comes out of a study of early T cells in non-severe SARS-CoV-2 infection. Study-wide context: Chains stayed unpaired after sequencing of bulk RNA from unsorted whole blood. Study observations and caveats: Lookups in VDJdb leaned toward anti-spike CD8 responses and missed private and CD4 specificities.

This clonotype was observed many times. What it recognizes is unknown. Molecules of cDNA were individually given unique molecular identifiers that were attached to them. TCRdb ran MiXCR on the 5' RACE reads and lists one entry per CDR3 protein. The sample records 25,000 to 35,000 distinct CDR3 sequences, just under 3% being singletons. This TCR derives from an adult who was a healthcare worker with PCR-confirmed SARS-CoV-2 infection or an uninfected control (not recorded which). The sample consisted of whole blood.

CDR3 coding DNA: TGTGCCAGCAGTCCAACCATCACAGGGGGTACGTACGAGCAGTACGTC. Translated, it gives CASSPTITGGTYEQYV. The chain links TRBV28 to TRBJ2-7; 8 bases map to TRBD1. The junction had 13 bases not matched to a gene; V was cut back by 5 bases and J by 4 bases. Germline V gene data show CDR1 as MDHEN and CDR2 as SYDVKM. The CDR3 is 16 residues long.